A single sample is the source of the 5 T cell receptor beta chains below, sequenced in a study of glioma-infiltrating T cells after dendritic cell vaccination. Here immunoSEQ multiplex PCR was the method, and the copy in TCRdb shows in-frame clones only, minus some. The sample gives tens of thousands of clones, roughly 79% of which show up once; 7% to 9.5% is in the top ten. Source: blood, taken before dendritic cell vaccination. The receptors come from a human donor with glioblastoma.

The chain uses TRBV29-1 and TRBJ1-2; TRBD1 might be the D (6 bases). CDR3 length equals 11 residues. Germline assignment: CDR1 SQVTM and CDR2 ANQGSEA. The V end was cut by 5 bases, the J end by 7 bases, with 11 bases between. CDR3: CSVRDIPGYTF. The CDR3 region has the DNA TGCAGCGTTCGGGACATCCCTGGCTACACCTTC.

The rearrangement uses TRBV6-1 and TRBJ1-5; D not resolved. CDR1 and CDR2 from the germline V gene are MNHNS and SASEGT. V was pared by 4 bases and J by 6 bases, with 16 bases between. The CDR3 is 15 amino acids. In DNA form, the CDR3 reads TGTGCCAGCAGTGCCGAGCACCGGTCGGGTCAGCCCCAGCATTTT. Its protein is CASSAEHRSGQPQHF.

This chain joins TRBV2 and TRBJ2-1, with 9 bases matching TRBD1. The CDR3 is 15 residues long. Germline V gene lookup returns CDR1 SNHLY and CDR2 FYNNEI. With V trimmed by 5 bases and J by 5 bases, 7 bases remained unmatched. The chain's CDR3 is CASSWDRAPDNEQFF. DNA of the CDR3: TGTGCCAGCAGTTGGGACAGGGCCCCCGACAATGAGCAGTTCTTC.

This clone was seen a few times. The chain employs TRBV7-2 and TRBJ2-1; D call uncertain. Germline CDR1 is SGHTA and CDR2 is FQGNSA. This CDR3 is 12 amino acids long. Trimming removed 2 bases at V and 3 bases at J, with 2 bases between. In DNA, the CDR3 is TGTGCCAGCAGCTTACTCTACAATGAGCAGTTCTTC. It translates to CASSLLYNEQFF.

This chain joins TRBV5-8 and TRBJ2-3; D may be TRBD2 (6 bases). The CDR3 consists of 15 residues. The V gene's germline CDR1 is SGHTS and CDR2 YDEGEE. The germline V and J ends were trimmed by 5 bases and 2 bases, with 15 bases remaining between them. The CDR3 here is CASSRAGRSTDTQYF. CDR3 sequence (DNA): TGTGCCAGCAGTAGAGCGGGTCGCTCCACAGATACGCAGTATTTT.